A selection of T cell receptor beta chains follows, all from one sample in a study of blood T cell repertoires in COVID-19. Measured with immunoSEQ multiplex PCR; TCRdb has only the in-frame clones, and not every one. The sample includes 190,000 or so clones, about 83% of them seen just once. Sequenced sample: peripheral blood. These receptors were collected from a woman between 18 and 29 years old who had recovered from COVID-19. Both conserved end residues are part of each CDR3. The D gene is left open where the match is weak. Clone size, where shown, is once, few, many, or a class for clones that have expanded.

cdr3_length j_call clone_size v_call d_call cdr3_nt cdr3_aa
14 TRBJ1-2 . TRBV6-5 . TGTGCCAGCAGTTACTCTCAGGCCACCTATGGCTACACCTTC CASSYSQATYGYTF
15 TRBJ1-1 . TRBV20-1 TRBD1 TGCAGTGCTAGTAACAGGGGGCGTAAGGACACTGAAGCTTTCTTT CSASNRGRKDTEAFF
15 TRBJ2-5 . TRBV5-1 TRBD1 TGCGCCAGCAGCTTGGACAGGGGGAACTTGCAGACCCAGTACTTC CASSLDRGNLQTQYF
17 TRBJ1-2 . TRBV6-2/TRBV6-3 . TGTGCCAGCAGCCCAGAAACAGGAGCCCTAGCTAACTATGGCTACACCTTC CASSPETGALANYGYTF
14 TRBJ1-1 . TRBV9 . TGTGCCAGCAGCGTAGACCCCCCGGGGACTGAAGCTTTCTTT CASSVDPPGTEAFF
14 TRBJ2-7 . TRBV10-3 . TGTGCCATCAGTTCCTCCGGACATACCTACGAGCAGTACTTC CAISSSGHTYEQYF
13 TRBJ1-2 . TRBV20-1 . TGCAGTGCTAGTCGCGAATGGGAGGGAGGCTACACCTTC CSASREWEGGYTF
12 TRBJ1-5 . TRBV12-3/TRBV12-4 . TGTGCCAGCAGAAGAGGGAATCAGCCCCAGCATTTT CASRRGNQPQHF
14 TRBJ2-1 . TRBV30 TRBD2 TGTGCCTGGGACAGCGGGAGGACCTACAATGAGCAGTTCTTC CAWDSGRTYNEQFF
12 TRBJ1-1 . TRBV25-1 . TGTGCCAGCAGTGATATAAACACTGAAGCTTTCTTT CASSDINTEAFF
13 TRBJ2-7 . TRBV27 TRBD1 TGTGCCAGCAGTAGGGACAGGGAATACGAGCAGTACTTC CASSRDREYEQYF
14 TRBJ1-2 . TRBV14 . TGTGCCAGCAGCCAAATAACAGCTAACTATGGCTACACCTTC CASSQITANYGYTF
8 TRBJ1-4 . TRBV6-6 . TGTGCCACCCGGGAACTGTTTTTT CATRELFF
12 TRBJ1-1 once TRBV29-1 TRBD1 TGCAGCGTTACGACAGGGGGCGCAAGAGCTTTCTTT CSVTTGGARAFF
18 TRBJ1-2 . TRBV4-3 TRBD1 TGCGCCAGCAGCCCCACAGGGGTTATTCTAGGGGGCCCATATGGCTACACCTTC CASSPTGVILGGPYGYTF
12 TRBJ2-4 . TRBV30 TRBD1 TGTGCCTGGAGACCGGGACAGGGGAATCAGTACTTC CAWRPGQGNQYF
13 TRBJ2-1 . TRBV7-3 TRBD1 TGTGCCAGCAGCTTTGACAGGGGTGATGAGCAGTTCTTC CASSFDRGDEQFF
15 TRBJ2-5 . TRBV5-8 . TGTGCCAGCAGCTTGCCGGGGTTAGCTTCAGGGACCCAGTACTTC CASSLPGLASGTQYF
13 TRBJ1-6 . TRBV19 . TGTGCCAGTAGTATACAGGGGAATTCACCCCTCCACTTT CASSIQGNSPLHF
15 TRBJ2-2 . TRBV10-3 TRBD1 TGTGCCATCAGTGACACCGGGACAGGGCGCGGGGAGCTGTTTTTT CAISDTGTGRGELFF
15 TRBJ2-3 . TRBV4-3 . TGCGCCAGCAGCCAAGGTCCTAGCGGCACAGATACGCAGTATTTT CASSQGPSGTDTQYF
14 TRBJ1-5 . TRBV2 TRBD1 TGTGCCAGCCTCCCAGGGGGGAGCAATCAGCCCCAGCATTTT CASLPGGSNQPQHF
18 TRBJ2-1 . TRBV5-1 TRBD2 TGCGCCAGCAGTGAGCACGGGACTAGCGGGAGCTCCTACAATGAGCAGTTCTTC CASSEHGTSGSSYNEQFF
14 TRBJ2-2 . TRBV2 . TGTGCCAGCAGTAGGGACACGAACACCGGGGAGCTGTTTTTT CASSRDTNTGELFF
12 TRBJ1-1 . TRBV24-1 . TGTGCCACCAGCAAGGACAGCACTGAAGCTTTCTTT CATSKDSTEAFF